Shown below are 25 T cell receptor beta chains from a single sample sequenced in a study of a mutant IDH1 vaccine in newly diagnosed glioma. Which antigens these TCRs recognize remains unknown. Libraries were prepared by immunoSEQ multiplex PCR; TCRdb keeps only in-frame clonotypes and omits some of them. Found here are more than 50,000 clones, about 80% of them singletons; the top ten hold 5.9%. Time point of the sample: week 11, during vaccination. Mutant IDH1 20-mer peptide, at 300 ug, made up each vaccine dose, with topical imiquimod. The sample consisted of PBMCs, taken from a glioma patient whose treatment included an IDH1 peptide vaccine. These receptors were obtained from a middle-aged man with glioma.

The rearrangement uses TRBV27 and TRBJ1-6; the D gene is possibly TRBD1 (5 bases). The length of the CDR3 is 13 residues. Looked up from germline, CDR1 is MNHEY and CDR2 is SMNVEV (reference sequence). Trimming pared 3 bases from V and 6 bases from J, leaving 6 bases between. The CDR3 region has the DNA TGTGCCAGCAGTTTGACAGTTAATTCACCCCTCCACTTT. This codes for CASSLTVNSPLHF.

The genes are TRBV20-1 and TRBJ1-2; D might be TRBD1 (6 bases). The CDR3 runs to 11 residues. Germline V gene lookup returns CDR1 DFQATT and CDR2 SNEGSKA (reference sequence). Trimming pared 4 bases from V and 4 bases from J, leaving 7 bases between. In nucleotides, the CDR3 is TGCAGTGCTACAGGGGTCTATGGCTACACCTTC. Amino acid sequence: CSATGVYGYTF.

This sequence joins TRBV29-1 and TRBJ1-2; D remains unclear. This CDR3 has 11 amino acids. V shed 5 bases and J shed 4 bases, with 8 bases lying between them. The germline V gene encodes CDR1 SQVTM and CDR2 ANQGSEA. CDR3 nucleotides: TGCAGCGTTTCAGGTTCCTATGGCTACACCTTC. This sequence encodes CSVSGSYGYTF.

The genes are TRBV19 and TRBJ1-1; 8 bases map to TRBD1. Germline values: CDR1 LNHDA, CDR2 SQIVND (reference sequence). This CDR3 region has 16 residues. V was pared by 5 bases and J by 2 bases, with 10 bases of the junction left unmatched. The DNA of the CDR3 is TGTGCCAGTAGTCCATGGACAGGGACAAGAAACACTGAAGCTTTCTTT. Its translation is CASSPWTGTRNTEAFF.

A single count supports this clone. The V call is TRBV28, the J call TRBJ1-2; 7 nucleotides line up with TRBD1. Germline assignment: CDR1 MDHEN and CDR2 SYDVKM. The ends lost 4 bases at V and 7 bases at J; junction bases unmatched: 15. This CDR3 spans 16 amino acids. This CDR3 is CASSSPGQNAGGGYTF. The CDR3 DNA sequence: TGTGCCAGCAGTTCCCCGGGACAGAACGCCGGGGGTGGCTACACCTTC.

This chain joins TRBV11-2 and TRBJ1-1, with D unclear. Germline loops: CDR1 SGHAT, CDR2 FQNNGV. This CDR3 is built from 13 residues. The V end lost 1 base, the J end lost 9 bases, and 12 bases lay between the germline ends. CDR3 region: CASSLGQRGQAFF. The CDR3 DNA reads as TGTGCCAGCAGCTTAGGCCAGCGAGGGCAAGCTTTCTTT.

This sequence joins TRBV6-5 and TRBJ1-5; D is perhaps TRBD1 (5 bases). Germline assignment: CDR1 MNHEY and CDR2 SVGAGI. Trimming took 8 bases from V and 7 from J, leaving 15 bases between them. There are 13 residues in the CDR3. The CDR3 reads CASFRGRDQPQHF. CDR3 in DNA: TGTGCCAGCTTCCGTGGAAGGGACCAGCCCCAGCATTTT.

V usage is TRBV2 and J usage is TRBJ1-5; maybe TRBD1 (6 bases). This CDR3 spans 15 amino acids. Germline V lookup: CDR1 SNHLY, CDR2 FYNNEI. Trimming left V 5 bases short and J 6 bases short, with 17 bases between. This CDR3 reads CASSPLRGSLQPQHF. For the CDR3, the DNA is TGTGCCAGCAGTCCCTTGAGGGGGTCGCTTCAGCCCCAGCATTTT.

V is TRBV19 and J is TRBJ2-1, with 8 bases aligning to TRBD2. Germline-derived CDR1 and CDR2 are LNHDA and SQIVND (reference sequence). The V gene end was trimmed by 1 base and the J gene end by 9 bases; junction bases not matched to a gene: 8. This CDR3 comprises 15 residues. CDR3 coding DNA: TGTGCCAGTAGTATAGGCAACGGGGGGGCCAGTGAGCAGTTCTTC. The encoded protein is CASSIGNGGASEQFF.

This clone was observed a handful of times. The chain uses TRBV2 and TRBJ1-5, with D unclear. Trimming removed 1 base from V and 8 bases from J, with 12 bases in between. This CDR3 has 14 residues. From germline, CDR1 is SNHLY and CDR2 FYNNEI. CDR3 DNA sequence: TGTGCCAGCAGTGAAGTCTGGGGATGGGAGCCCCAGCATTTT. The encoded protein is CASSEVWGWEPQHF.

The chain joins TRBV5-4 to TRBJ2-5, with unresolved D. In germline, CDR1 is SGHNT, CDR2 YYREEE (reference sequence). Deletions cut 4 bases from V and 1 base from J, with 8 bases between. The CDR3 consists of 13 residues. In DNA form, the CDR3 reads TGTGCCAGCAGCCCCCTGGTCCAAGAGACCCAGTACTTC. It translates to CASSPLVQETQYF.

V gene TRBV7-8 combines with J gene TRBJ1-4; D call uncertain. The CDR3 runs 14 residues. The V end was cut by 8 bases, the J end by 4 bases, with 14 bases between. Germline lookup yields CDR1 SGHVS and CDR2 FQNEAQ. CDR3 in DNA: TGTGCCAGCCGTCCGGGCGACCGTAATGAAAAACTGTTTTTT. This sequence encodes CASRPGDRNEKLFF.

In this sample, this clone is medium-sized. The CDR3 sequence: CASSPTSGRFQDEQFF. DNA of the CDR3: TGTGCCAGCAGCCCGACTAGCGGGAGATTCCAGGATGAGCAGTTCTTC. V and J are TRBV7-9 and TRBJ2-1, with 12 nucleotides matching TRBD2. With V trimmed by 5 bases and J by 8 bases, 10 bases remained unmatched. CDR3 size: 16 residues. Per germline, CDR1 SEHNR and CDR2 FQNEAQ (reference sequence).

V usage is TRBV5-4 and J usage is TRBJ2-3; TRBD1 or TRBD2 may be the D gene (5 bases each). CDR3 length equals 15 residues. Trimming stripped 3 bases from V and 1 base from J, with 12 bases between. CDR1 is SGHNT and CDR2 is YYREEE in the germline V gene (reference sequence). Here the CDR3 DNA reads TGTGCCAGCAGCTCCCCGGGGCGGGGCACAGATACGCAGTATTTT. Protein: CASSSPGRGTDTQYF.

This clone has just a few counts. The V gene is TRBV5-1, the J gene TRBJ2-5, with D uncertain. Germline-derived CDR1 and CDR2 are SGHRS and YFSETQ. V lost 1 base, J lost 5 bases, and 9 bases lay in between. The length of the CDR3 is 13 residues. CDR3 region: CASSLKDLETQYF. CDR3 in DNA: TGCGCCAGCAGCTTGAAGGATCTTGAGACCCAGTACTTC.

V usage is TRBV7-2 and J usage is TRBJ1-5; 7 nucleotides agree with TRBD1. CDR3 length equals 16 residues. The ends lost 6 bases at V and 4 bases at J; junction bases unmatched: 12. Germline V gene sequence: CDR1 SGHTA, CDR2 FQGNSA. Here the CDR3 DNA reads TGTGCCAGCAGTCGTAAAACGGGGACAGAGAATCAGCCCCAGCATTTT. This sequence encodes CASSRKTGTENQPQHF.

V is TRBV19 and J is TRBJ1-5; D unresolved. The CDR3 loop spans 17 amino acids. CDR1 and CDR2 from the germline V gene are LNHDA and SQIVND (reference sequence). Trimming cost V 3 bases and J 0 bases, with 15 bases left between them. The CDR3 loop reads CASSIGDKSFSNQPQHF. CDR3 nucleotides: TGTGCCAGTAGTATCGGAGACAAGTCCTTTAGCAATCAGCCCCAGCATTTT.

With respect to this clone: Other DNA sequences of this sample code for an identical CDR3. This chain links TRBV5-1 with TRBJ2-5, with D hard to call. The CDR3 runs 12 residues. V was pared by 4 bases and J by 5 bases, with 9 bases between. Germline CDR1 reads SGHRS; CDR2 reads YFSETQ. CDR3 nucleotides: TGCGCCAGCAGCCTGGCTGGGGAGACCCAGTACTTC. Translating it yields CASSLAGETQYF.

V is TRBV6-1 and J is TRBJ2-4; no definite D call. The V end lost 4 bases, the J end lost 4 bases, and 8 bases lay between the germline ends. CDR1 and CDR2 (germline): MNHNS, SASEGT. The CDR3 loop spans 13 amino acids. This CDR3 reads CASSGSDKNIQYF. CDR3 sequence (DNA): TGTGCCAGCAGTGGGTCCGATAAAAACATTCAGTACTTC.

The rearrangement uses TRBV4-1 and TRBJ2-7, with TRBD1 identical over 8 bases. This CDR3 is 16 amino acids long. Germline trimming cut 2 bases from V and 4 bases from J; bases unmatched to any gene: 10. Germline V gene lookup returns CDR1 MGHRA and CDR2 YSYEKL. The CDR3 nucleotides read TGCGCCAGCAGCCAACCTCTTCGTGGACAGGGATACGAGCAGTACTTC. Its protein is CASSQPLRGQGYEQYF.

The genes are TRBV5-1 and TRBJ2-7, with D tentatively TRBD2 (6 bases). With 4 bases removed from V and 7 bases from J, the gap between germline ends came to 18 bases. The CDR3 sequence is 14 residues long. Germline V gene data show CDR1 as SGHRS and CDR2 as YFSETQ. CDR3 sequence reads: CASSVGQGAGEQYF. The CDR3 DNA sequence: TGCGCCAGCAGCGTTGGGCAGGGTGCGGGAGAGCAGTACTTC. Together with reference TRBV5-1 and TRBJ2-7, the CDR3 gives the full variable domain: KAGVTQTPRYLIKTRGQQVTLSCSPISGHRSVSWYQQTPGQGLQFLFEYFSETQRNKGNFPGRFSGRQFSNSRSEMNVSTLELGDSALYLCASSVGQGAGEQYFGPGTRLTVT.

The chain joins TRBV5-1 to TRBJ2-2; no firm D call. The CDR3 is made up of 16 amino acids. The V end lost 4 bases, the J end lost 3 bases, and 16 bases lay between the germline ends. Germline CDR1 and CDR2: SGHRS and YFSETQ. DNA of the CDR3: TGCGCCAGCAGCGGGCCGGAGAGAGAATACACCGGGGAGCTGTTTTTT. Amino acids: CASSGPEREYTGELFF.

V gene TRBV5-1 combines with J gene TRBJ2-7; 7 bases align to TRBD1. The CDR3 totals 13 residues. Germline-derived CDR1 and CDR2 are SGHRS and YFSETQ. V trimming: 4 bases; J trimming: 3 bases; junction bases outside the gene matches: 4. The CDR3, as DNA: TGCGCCAGCAGCAGGGACAGTAACTACGAGCAGTACTTC. Translated, it gives CASSRDSNYEQYF.

V gene TRBV13 combines with J gene TRBJ2-3; 7 bases map to TRBD1. Unmatched junction bases numbered 7, after V lost 5 bases and J lost 2 bases. Germline V gene data show CDR1 as PRHDT and CDR2 as FYEKMQ (reference sequence). CDR3 length equals 15 residues. The DNA for the CDR3 is TGTGCCAGCAGCCCCCGGGACAGTCTCACAGATACGCAGTATTTT. It codes for CASSPRDSLTDTQYF.

CDR3 nucleotide sequence: TGTGCCACCACAGGGGACACTGAAGCTTTCTTT. Amino acids: CATTGDTEAFF. V and J are TRBV10-3 and TRBJ1-1; 7 nucleotides agree with TRBD1. Germline loops: CDR1 ENHRY, CDR2 SYGVKD. The CDR3 spans 11 residues. Germline trimming cut 10 bases from V and 3 bases from J; bases unmatched to any gene: 2.